This TCR beta chain was profiled in a study of beta chain features in type 1 diabetes. Using CD45RO/CCR7/CD25/CD127/CD95/CD27, CD4+ naive, central memory, regulatory and stem cell-like memory cells were sorted. Points from the study as a whole: Still unanswered here is whether HLA type influences TCRB rearrangement. All four CD4+ subsets from Type 1 diabetes patients carried moderately but significantly shorter TCRB CDR3s. Healthy donors had naive, central memory and Treg TCRB repertoires that appeared less similar than those seen among patients.

The entirety of the isolated RNA underwent reverse transcription, so expressed TCRB transcripts were sequenced. Assay used: immunoSEQ multiplex PCR; TCRdb lists only in-frame clones, some missing. The repertoire holds 53,000 or so clones, with around 60% as singletons. Concerning this clone: Antigen unknown.

This sequence originates from a woman in her 30s with type 1 diabetes. Sequenced: stem cell memory CD4+ T cells from blood.

CDR3 in amino acids: CASSSQANTEAFF. Written as DNA, the CDR3 is TGTGCCAGCAGCTCGCAGGCTAACACTGAAGCTTTCTTT. The V and J genes are TRBV7-9 and TRBJ1-1; D unresolved. Trimming shortened V by 4 bases and J by 2 bases, and 8 bases separated the two germline ends. Germline V gene sequence: CDR1 SEHNR, CDR2 FQNEAQ (reference sequence). The CDR3 extends over 13 amino acids.